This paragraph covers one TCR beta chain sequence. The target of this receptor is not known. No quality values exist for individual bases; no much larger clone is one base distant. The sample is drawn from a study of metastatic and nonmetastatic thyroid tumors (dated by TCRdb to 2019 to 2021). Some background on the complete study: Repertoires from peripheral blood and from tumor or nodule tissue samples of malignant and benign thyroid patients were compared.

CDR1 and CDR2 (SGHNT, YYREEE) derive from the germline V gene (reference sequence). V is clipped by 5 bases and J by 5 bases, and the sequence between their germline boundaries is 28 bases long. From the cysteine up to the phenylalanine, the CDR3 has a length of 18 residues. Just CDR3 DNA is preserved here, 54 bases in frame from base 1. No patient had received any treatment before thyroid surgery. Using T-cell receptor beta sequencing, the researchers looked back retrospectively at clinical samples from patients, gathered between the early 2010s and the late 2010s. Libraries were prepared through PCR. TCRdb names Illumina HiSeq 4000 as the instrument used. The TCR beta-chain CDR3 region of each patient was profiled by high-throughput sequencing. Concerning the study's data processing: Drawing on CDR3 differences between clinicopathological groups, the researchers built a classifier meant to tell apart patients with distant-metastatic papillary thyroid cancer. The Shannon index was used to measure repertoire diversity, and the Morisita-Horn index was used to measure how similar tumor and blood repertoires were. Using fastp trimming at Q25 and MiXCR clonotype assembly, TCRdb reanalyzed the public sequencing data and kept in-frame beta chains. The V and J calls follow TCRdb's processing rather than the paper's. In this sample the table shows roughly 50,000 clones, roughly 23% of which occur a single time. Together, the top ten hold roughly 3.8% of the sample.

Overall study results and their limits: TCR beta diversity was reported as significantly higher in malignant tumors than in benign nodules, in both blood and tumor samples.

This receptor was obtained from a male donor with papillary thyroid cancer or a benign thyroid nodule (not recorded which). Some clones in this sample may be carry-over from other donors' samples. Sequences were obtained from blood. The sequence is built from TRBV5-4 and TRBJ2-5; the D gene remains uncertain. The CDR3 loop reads CASSHGLTGPGGMETQYF. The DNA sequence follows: TGTGCCAGCAGTCATGGCCTAACTGGTCCTGGTGGGATGGAGACCCAGTACTTC.